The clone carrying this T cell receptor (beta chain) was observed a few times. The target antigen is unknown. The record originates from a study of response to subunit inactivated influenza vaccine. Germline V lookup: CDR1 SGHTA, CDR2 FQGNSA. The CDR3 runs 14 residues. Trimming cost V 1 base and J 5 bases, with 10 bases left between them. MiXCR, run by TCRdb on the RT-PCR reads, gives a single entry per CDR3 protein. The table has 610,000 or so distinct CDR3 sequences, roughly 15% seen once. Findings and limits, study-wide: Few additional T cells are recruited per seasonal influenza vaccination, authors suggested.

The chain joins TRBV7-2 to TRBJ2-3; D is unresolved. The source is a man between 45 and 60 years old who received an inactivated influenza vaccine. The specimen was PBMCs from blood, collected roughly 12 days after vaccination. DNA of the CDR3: TGTGCCAGCAGCTTAGGGGTCAAGGGAGATACGCAGTATTTT. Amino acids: CASSLGVKGDTQYF.